Shown below are 28 T cell receptor beta chains from a single sample sequenced in a study of blood T cell repertoires in COVID-19. The method was immunoSEQ multiplex PCR; TCRdb's version includes in-frame clones alone and lacks a portion of them. The sample has fewer than 650,000 clones, roughly nine tenths seen once. Sequencing input: peripheral blood. The origin of the receptors is a woman aged 50 to 65 with COVID-19, enrolled during active disease.

This clone was recorded only once. The junction and the germline gene differ at one end; a read error may be behind it. The chain couples TRBV6-1 to TRBJ1-2; 7 bases agree with TRBD1. The CDR3 runs 13 residues. Germline lookup yields CDR1 MNHNS and CDR2 SASEGT. The CDR3 loop is CASREGTVYGYTF. The CDR3 region has the DNA TGTGCCAGCAGGGAAGGGACAGTCTATGGCTACACCTTC.

The V call is TRBV25-1, the J call TRBJ1-1, with D possibly matching TRBD1 (5 bases). Germline loops: CDR1 MGHDK, CDR2 SYGVNS. With 2 bases removed from V and 0 bases from J, the gap between germline ends came to 10 bases. The CDR3 loop spans 15 amino acids. This chain's CDR3 is CASSEAGGLNTEAFF. In nucleotides, the CDR3 is TGTGCCAGCAGTGAAGCGGGGGGACTGAACACTGAAGCTTTCTTT.

The V and J genes are TRBV20-1 and TRBJ2-7; the D is unclear. From germline, CDR1 is DFQATT and CDR2 SNEGSKA (reference sequence). CDR3 length equals 12 residues. V was clipped by 3 bases and J by 3 bases, with 9 bases between them. CDR3 nucleotide sequence: TGCAGTGCTAGTCCCGTCGGCTACGAGCAGTACTTC. The encoded protein is CSASPVGYEQYF.

The chain uses TRBV7-3 and TRBJ2-7; TRBD1 agrees at 8 bases. Unmatched junction bases numbered 6, after V lost 8 bases and J lost 6 bases. This CDR3 is built from 12 residues. Germline V gene sequence: CDR1 SGHTA, CDR2 FQGTGA. The CDR3 protein is CASQSDRVEQYF. In DNA, the CDR3 is TGTGCCAGCCAATCGGACAGGGTCGAGCAGTACTTC.

The rearrangement uses TRBV9 and TRBJ2-7; TRBD1 aligns across 7 bases. Germline CDR1 SGDLS, CDR2 YYNGEE. Trimming removed 3 bases from V and 2 bases from J; junction bases left unmatched: 5. This CDR3 is 14 amino acids long. The DNA for the CDR3 is TGTGCCAGCAGCGGGACGGACAGGACCTACGAGCAGTACTTC. Amino acids: CASSGTDRTYEQYF.

This sequence joins TRBV5-1 and TRBJ1-1; 9 bases are shared with TRBD1. The CDR3 covers 16 residues. The V gene's germline CDR1 is SGHRS and CDR2 YFSETQ. J gave up 0 bases and V 1 base, and 4 bases lay outside the gene matches. Written as DNA, the CDR3 is TGCGCCAGCAGCTTGTTTGGGACAGGGATGAACACTGAAGCTTTCTTT. Protein: CASSLFGTGMNTEAFF.

CDR3 residues: CASSLEGEQFF. The CDR3 nucleotides read TGTGCCAGCAGTTTAGAGGGTGAGCAGTTCTTC. The J gene is TRBJ2-1, the V gene TRBV2; a possible D gene is TRBD2 (5 bases). Germline V gives CDR1 SNHLY, CDR2 FYNNEI. V was cut by 5 bases and J by 9 bases, with 8 bases left in between. This CDR3 contains 11 residues.

The chain is built from TRBV28 and TRBJ1-1, with 8 positions matching TRBD1. CDR1 is MDHEN and CDR2 is SYDVKM in the germline V gene. This CDR3 comprises 16 residues. Trimming took 5 bases from V and 5 from J; bases not matched to a gene: 13. CDR3 sequence reads: CASSAPGQGLRTEAFF. DNA for the CDR3: TGTGCCAGCAGTGCGCCAGGACAGGGTTTGCGGACTGAAGCTTTCTTT.

The gene calls are TRBV6-5 and TRBJ1-5; no clear D. Germline lookup yields CDR1 MNHEY and CDR2 SVGAGI. The CDR3 consists of 13 residues. Between the trimmed V and J ends, which lost 6 bases and 6 bases, there was a span of 12 bases. The CDR3 loop reads CASSIERGQPQHF. As DNA, the CDR3 is TGTGCCAGCAGCATAGAAAGAGGTCAGCCCCAGCATTTT.

This rearrangement joins TRBV12-5 to TRBJ1-1, with a weak D call TRBD1 (6 bases). There are 15 residues in the CDR3. Germline V gene data show CDR1 as LGHNT and CDR2 as FRNRAP. Trimming shortened V by 6 bases and J by 1 base, and 15 bases separated the two germline ends. CDR3 protein: CASGPHRAGNTEAFF. In DNA form, the CDR3 reads TGTGCTAGTGGACCCCACAGGGCCGGGAACACTGAAGCTTTCTTT.

The chain is built from TRBV5-1 and TRBJ2-2, with TRBD1 matching over 11 bases. Per the germline V gene, CDR1 is SGHRS and CDR2 is YFSETQ. This CDR3 is 14 amino acids long. After removal of 4 bases from V and 6 bases from J, the junction contained 2 bases not matched to a gene. The DNA for the CDR3 is TGCGCCAGCAGCCCGGGACAGGGGGCCGGGGAGCTGTTTTTT. It is translated as CASSPGQGAGELFF.

The chain joins TRBV6-5 to TRBJ1-1; D is uncertain. The germline gives CDR1 MNHEY, CDR2 SVGAGI. The CDR3 extends over 14 amino acids. Trimming shortened V by 0 bases and J by 2 bases, and 7 bases separated the two germline ends. The CDR3 region is CASSYSHGNTEAFF. Written as DNA, the CDR3 is TGTGCCAGCAGTTACTCCCACGGTAACACTGAAGCTTTCTTT.

The chain is built from TRBV6-5 and TRBJ2-3; D possibly corresponds to TRBD2 (5 bases). The CDR3 consists of 15 residues. CDR1 is MNHEY, CDR2 SVGAGI, per germline. With 4 bases removed from V and 7 bases from J, the gap between germline ends came to 18 bases. This CDR3 is CASSSPGDPGNTQYF. The CDR3 nucleotides are TGTGCCAGCAGTTCTCCGGGTGATCCGGGGAATACGCAGTATTTT.

V usage is TRBV19 and J usage is TRBJ2-7; 8 nucleotides align to TRBD2. The CDR3 is 15 residues long. V lost 8 bases to trimming and J lost 5 bases; unmatched junction nucleotides: 14. CDR1 is LNHDA and CDR2 is SQIVND in the germline V gene (reference sequence). The CDR3 loop reads CASAVFAGGRDEQYF. The CDR3 nucleotides are TGTGCCAGTGCGGTATTTGCGGGGGGACGGGACGAGCAGTACTTC.

This chain joins TRBV2 and TRBJ2-2, with D perhaps matching TRBD2 (6 bases). Germline lookup yields CDR1 SNHLY and CDR2 FYNNEI. V gave up 4 bases and J gave up 7 bases, with 13 bases separating them. CDR3 size: 14 residues. The CDR3 reads CASSGRGGSGELFF. In nucleotides, the CDR3 is TGTGCCAGCAGTGGGAGGGGCGGTAGCGGGGAGCTGTTTTTT.

The rearrangement joins TRBV7-9 to TRBJ2-3; 8 positions agree with TRBD2. The CDR3 has 14 amino acids. V lost 11 bases to trimming and J lost 2 bases; unmatched junction nucleotides: 9. From germline, CDR1 is SEHNR and CDR2 FQNEAQ (reference sequence). The CDR3 is CASVRRGDTDTQYF. For the CDR3, the DNA is TGTGCCTCCGTTAGGCGGGGGGACACAGATACGCAGTATTTT.

V gene TRBV5-5 combines with J gene TRBJ1-2, with TRBD1 matching over 8 bases. This CDR3 contains 15 residues. V trimming: 3 bases; J trimming: 8 bases; junction bases outside the gene matches: 12. CDR1 and CDR2 from the germline V gene are SGHKS and YYEKEE (reference sequence). Here the CDR3 DNA reads TGTGCCAGCAGCTCGTTGGACAGGGTCGGATCGGGCTACACCTTC. It codes for CASSSLDRVGSGYTF.

This clone was recorded a few times. The chain links TRBV11-2 to TRBJ1-6, with D maybe TRBD1 (6 bases). The germline gives CDR1 SGHAT, CDR2 FQNNGV. The CDR3 contains 13 residues. Trimming took 5 bases from V and 9 from J, leaving 11 bases between them. The CDR3 coding sequence is TGTGCCAGCAGCCCAGGGGTCACTTCACCCCTCCACTTT. Translated: CASSPGVTSPLHF.

V usage is TRBV6-5 and J usage is TRBJ1-4; maybe TRBD1 (5 bases). The germline V gene encodes CDR1 MNHEY and CDR2 SVGAGI. V was clipped by 2 bases and J by 8 bases, with 12 bases between them. The CDR3 is 14 residues long. The CDR3 is CASSYIRVGEKLFF. The CDR3 DNA sequence: TGTGCCAGCAGTTACATCAGGGTTGGCGAAAAACTGTTTTTT.

The genes are TRBV6-1 and TRBJ1-3; 9 nucleotides align to TRBD1. The CDR3 length is 17 residues. Losses at the gene ends were 4 bases for V and 2 bases for J; bases not matched to a gene: 9. Germline V CDR1 and CDR2: MNHNS, SASEGT. CDR3 protein: CASSGGDRANPGNTIYF. In nucleotides, the CDR3 is TGTGCCAGCAGTGGGGGGGACAGGGCAAACCCTGGAAACACCATATATTTT.

This clone was found once. As DNA, the CDR3 is TGTGCCAGCAGCTCGAGACAGGTTGAAAAACTGTTTTTT. It codes for CASSSRQVEKLFF. V is TRBV7-8 and J is TRBJ1-4; D is perhaps TRBD1 (6 bases). CDR1 SGHVS and CDR2 FQNEAQ come from the germline V gene. CDR3 size: 13 residues. The ends were cut back, 4 bases at V and 7 bases at J, with 10 bases in the middle.

This chain connects TRBV20-1 to TRBJ1-2; 8 positions agree with TRBD1. The CDR3 is made up of 15 amino acids. Germline V lookup: CDR1 DFQATT, CDR2 SNEGSKA (reference sequence). With V trimmed by 3 bases and J by 4 bases, 10 bases remained unmatched. The CDR3 DNA is TGCAGTGCTAGTCGTTCAGGGGGCTCAGGCTATGGCTACACCTTC. This encodes CSASRSGGSGYGYTF.

The V gene is TRBV10-2, the J gene TRBJ1-1, with D unclear. From germline, CDR1 is WSHSY and CDR2 SAAADI. The CDR3 loop spans 11 amino acids. The V end lost 3 bases, the J end lost 6 bases, and 5 bases lay between the germline ends. CDR3 sequence (DNA): TGCGCCAGCAGTGATGAGGCTGAAGCTTTCTTT. It specifies CASSDEAEAFF.

The V and J genes are TRBV6-5 and TRBJ2-7, with 8 nucleotides matching TRBD2. This CDR3 spans 15 amino acids. Germline values: CDR1 MNHEY, CDR2 SVGAGI. The junction had 11 bases not matched to a gene; V was cut back by 4 bases and J by 6 bases. The CDR3 nucleotides are TGTGCCAGCAGTTTCCTGGCCGGGGGGGAGAGCGAGCAGTACTTC. Its protein product is CASSFLAGGESEQYF.

This chain connects TRBV19 to TRBJ2-3; 7 nucleotides align to TRBD1. From germline, CDR1 is LNHDA and CDR2 SQIVND (reference sequence). CDR3 length: 14 amino acids. V was clipped by 7 bases and J by 3 bases; unmatched bases: 7. The CDR3 region has the DNA TGTGCCAGTACTACAGGGGTTGCGACAGATACGCAGTATTTT. The encoded protein is CASTTGVATDTQYF.

The chain employs TRBV5-4 and TRBJ2-2; weak D call: TRBD1 (6 bases). CDR1 and CDR2 from the germline V gene are SGHNT and YYREEE (reference sequence). The V and J ends lost 1 base and 7 bases respectively, with 14 bases between them. The CDR3 runs to 15 residues. The CDR3 DNA reads as TGTGCCAGCAGCTTGACACAGGGACGAGGCGGGGAGCTGTTTTTT. Translation gives CASSLTQGRGGELFF.

CDR3 in DNA: TGTGCCAGTAGGAACCTGTGGGACAGGGGAATGGGGGGCTACACCTTC. This translates into CASRNLWDRGMGGYTF. The chain is built from TRBV19 and TRBJ1-2; TRBD1 aligns across 10 bases. The J segment lost 8 bases and the V segment lost 6 bases, leaving 15 bases of the junction unmatched. The germline CDR1 and CDR2 sequences are LNHDA and SQIVND (reference sequence). This CDR3 has 16 residues.

The chain combines TRBV30 with TRBJ1-1; no clear D. V was clipped by 5 bases and J by 0 bases, with 4 bases between them. The CDR3 has 11 residues. The germline V gene encodes CDR1 GTSNPN and CDR2 SVGIG (reference sequence). The CDR3 sequence is CAWVMNTEAFF. CDR3 DNA sequence: TGTGCCTGGGTTATGAACACTGAAGCTTTCTTT.